Listed below are T cell receptor beta chains from one sample, sequenced in a study of blood T cell repertoires in COVID-19. Using immunoSEQ multiplex PCR, the repertoire was profiled, and TCRdb retains in-frame clones only, with some absent. Here the sample spans around 300,000 clones, about nine tenths being singletons. The sample consisted of PBMCs or T cells enriched from blood (not recorded which). Receptors originate from a woman aged 45 to 65 who had recovered from COVID-19. Both conserved end residues are part of each CDR3. The D gene is left open where the match is weak. Not all rows give a size; the values are once, few, many and, for expanded clones, a class.

J gene	clone size	D gene	V gene	CDR3 protein	CDR3 DNA
TRBJ1-5	many	-	TRBV9	CASSGTENQPQHF	TGTGCCAGCAGCGGGACAGAAAATCAGCCCCAGCATTTT
TRBJ2-1	once	TRBD2	TRBV5-1	CASLGTSGSLNEQFF	TGCGCCAGCTTAGGGACTAGCGGGAGCCTCAATGAGCAGTTCTTC
TRBJ1-1	-	TRBD1	TRBV11-3	CASSPGQGSSEAFF	TGTGCCAGCAGCCCCGGACAGGGGTCGTCTGAAGCTTTCTTT
TRBJ2-1	-	-	TRBV29-1	CSVGRRLEPYNEQFF	TGCAGCGTTGGCCGGAGGCTGGAGCCCTACAATGAGCAGTTCTTC
TRBJ2-1	once	TRBD2	TRBV7-3	CASSPNRAGGGIEQFF	TGTGCCAGCAGCCCCAACAGGGCGGGAGGAGGAATTGAGCAGTTCTTC
TRBJ1-1	-	-	TRBV25-1	CASSEYSATEAFF	TGTGCCAGCAGTGAATATAGTGCGACTGAAGCTTTCTTT
TRBJ1-4	-	-	TRBV7-9	CASSLVTSLATNEKLFF	TGTGCCAGCAGCTTAGTTACGAGCTTGGCAACTAATGAAAAACTGTTTTTT
TRBJ1-2	-	-	TRBV2	CASTGQTQSGYTF	TGTGCCAGCACGGGTCAGACCCAGAGTGGCTACACCTTC
TRBJ2-1	-	-	TRBV11-1	CASSSAGDSYNEQFF	TGTGCCAGCAGCTCAGCCGGGGACTCCTACAATGAGCAGTTCTTC
TRBJ2-5	-	TRBD2	TRBV18	CASSPGLAGARETQYF	TGTGCCAGCTCACCGGGACTAGCGGGAGCACGGGAGACCCAGTACTTC
TRBJ1-6	once	-	TRBV19	CASSAIGGENNSPLHF	TGTGCCAGTAGTGCCATCGGAGGGGAAAATAATTCACCCCTCCACTTT
TRBJ2-2	-	-	TRBV12-3/TRBV12-4	CASTQGGELFF	TGTGCCAGCACCCAGGGGGGGGAGCTGTTTTTT
TRBJ1-6	once	TRBD1	TRBV19	CASSIGDRGNSPLHF	TGTGCCAGTAGTATCGGGGACAGGGGTAATTCACCCCTCCACTTT
TRBJ1-5	-	-	TRBV18	CASSPKTSRDNQPQHF	TGTGCCAGCTCACCGAAGACCTCTCGGGACAATCAGCCCCAGCATTTT
TRBJ1-2	-	TRBD1	TRBV15	CATRASSGQGGYGYTF	TGTGCCACCAGAGCCTCCTCGGGACAGGGGGGATATGGCTACACCTTC
TRBJ2-3	-	-	TRBV24-1	CATNSARGEDTQYF	TGTGCCACCAACTCCGCCAGGGGCGAAGATACGCAGTATTTT
TRBJ1-2	-	-	TRBV30	CAWRLAEYTF	TGTGCCTGGAGGTTGGCCGAATACACCTTC
TRBJ1-5	-	-	TRBV18	CASSPSLSNQPQHF	TGTGCCAGCTCACCCAGTTTGAGCAATCAGCCCCAGCATTTT